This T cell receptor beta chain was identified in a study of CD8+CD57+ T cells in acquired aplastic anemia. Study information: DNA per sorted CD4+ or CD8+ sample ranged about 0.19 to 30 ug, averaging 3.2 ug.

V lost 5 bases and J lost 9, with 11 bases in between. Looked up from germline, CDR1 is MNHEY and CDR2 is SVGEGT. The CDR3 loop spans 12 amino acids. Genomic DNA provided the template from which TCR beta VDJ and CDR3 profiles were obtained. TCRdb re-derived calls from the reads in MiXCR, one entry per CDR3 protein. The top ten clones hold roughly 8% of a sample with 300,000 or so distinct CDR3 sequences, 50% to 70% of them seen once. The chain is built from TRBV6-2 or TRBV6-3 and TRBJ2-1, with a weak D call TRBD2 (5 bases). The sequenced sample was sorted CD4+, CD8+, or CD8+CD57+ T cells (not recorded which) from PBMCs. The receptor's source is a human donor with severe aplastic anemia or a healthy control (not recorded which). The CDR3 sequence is CASSTLAGEQFF. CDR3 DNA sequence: TGTGCCAGCAGTACTCTAGCAGGTGAGCAGTTCTTC.